This entry concerns a single T cell receptor (beta chain). Its antigen is still unknown. The TCR beta CDR3 regions underwent amplification using RNA transcripts as the source. During a first-round RT-PCR of the TCR CDR3, the HTBI primer set was used. TCRdb passed the multiplex PCR reads through MiXCR, listing each CDR3 protein once. Counted here are about 570,000 distinct CDR3 sequences, more than 45% occurring once; the ten biggest clones make up around 20%. The record originates from a study of T cells in Graves' hyperthyroidism and ophthalmopathy. General observations from the study: Stable hyperthyroidism was told apart from ophthalmopathy by a model built on 13 V-J features.

The CDR3 consists of 12 residues. From germline, CDR1 is DFQATT and CDR2 SNEGSKA (reference sequence). The V end was cut by 6 bases, the J end by 2 bases, with 11 bases between. The rearrangement links TRBV20-1 to TRBJ2-7, with TRBD1 as a possible D gene (5 bases). This TCR was recovered from an adult woman with Graves' disease, either hyperthyroidism or ophthalmopathy (not recorded which). Sequences were obtained from peripheral blood or thyroid tissue (not recorded which). This CDR3 reads CSAQGQTYEQYF. CDR3 nucleotide sequence: TGCAGTGCCCAAGGACAAACCTACGAGCAGTACTTC.